The next 32 T cell receptor beta chains were all read from a single sample in a study of glioma-infiltrating T cells. Amplification of TCR alpha and beta CDR3 regions from RNA used iRepertoire nested multiplex PCR. TCRdb used MiXCR to reprocess the multiplex PCR reads, holding one entry per CDR3 protein. The sample yields about 180,000 distinct CDR3 sequences, 43% seen once. The material sequenced was glioma tissue, nonneoplastic brain tissue, or PBMCs (not recorded which). The receptors come from a human donor with low-grade glioma or glioblastoma, undergoing nonglioma brain surgery, or in good health (not recorded which).

With respect to this clonotype: At one boundary the junction diverges from the germline segment, which might be a read error. The V and J genes are TRBV12-3 or TRBV12-4 and TRBJ2-2; TRBD1 aligns across 7 bases. CDR3 length equals 17 residues. The CDR3 loop reads CASRLHKWTGHTGELLF. For the CDR3, the DNA is TGTGCCAGCAGACTCCATAAATGGACAGGCCACACCGGGGAGCTGCTTTTT.

This chain uses TRBV10-3 with TRBJ1-3; 7 bases are a match to TRBD1. Germline V gene data show CDR1 as ENHRY and CDR2 as SYGVKD. The ends lost 4 bases at V and 2 bases at J; junction bases unmatched: 8. The CDR3 covers 16 residues. As DNA, the CDR3 is TGTGCCATCAGTGCACGGACAGGTCGAACTGGAAACACCATATATTTT. The encoded protein is CAISARTGRTGNTIYF.

About this clonotype itself: The junction departs from germline at one end; a sequencing error may be responsible. The rearrangement uses TRBV20-1 and TRBJ2-3; D unclear. The CDR3 sequence is 13 residues long. The germline V gene has CDR1 DFQATT and CDR2 SNEGSKA (reference sequence). CDR3 DNA sequence: TGCAGTGCTAAGTGGTCGGGTACAGATACGCGGTATTTT. It specifies CSAKWSGTDTRYF.

Only one count was recorded for this clonotype. A read error is possible here, since a much larger clone lies one base away. This chain joins TRBV27 and TRBJ2-1; TRBD2 aligns across 11 bases. The CDR3 length is 15 residues. The germline gives CDR1 MNHEY, CDR2 SMNVEV (reference sequence). The V and J ends lost 6 bases and 14 bases, in that order; junction bases with no gene match: 15. The CDR3 DNA reads as TGTGCCAGCAGCCTAATTAGCGGGAGGGCCCTTAGAGAGTTCTTC. It translates to CASSLISGRALREFF.

This clonotype has just a few counts. The chain links TRBV4-1 to TRBJ1-4, with D unresolved. The CDR3 length is 14 residues. The V end was cut by 4 bases, the J end by 12 bases, with 18 bases between. Germline CDR1 MGHRA, CDR2 YSYEKL. The CDR3 protein is CASSPPLVGIELFF. CDR3 nucleotide sequence: TGCGCCAGCAGCCCCCCGTTGGTTGGGATAGAACTGTTTTTT.

The table lists this clonotype with many counts. The V and J genes are TRBV2 and TRBJ2-1, with 10 bases matching TRBD2. The germline V gene has CDR1 SNHLY and CDR2 FYNNEI. CDR3 size: 13 residues. J gave up 10 bases and V 4 bases, and 4 bases lay outside the gene matches. CDR3 region: CASSASGSEEQFF. CDR3 in DNA: TGTGCCAGCAGTGCTAGCGGGAGTGAAGAGCAGTTCTTC.

Only a few counts were recorded for this clonotype. The rearrangement links TRBV7-3 to TRBJ2-3; 7 nucleotides agree with TRBD2. The germline V gene has CDR1 SGHTA and CDR2 FQGTGA. CDR3 length: 15 amino acids. J was trimmed by 1 base and V by 2 bases; bases with no gene match: 3. CDR3 loop: CASSLPAGGTDTQYF. CDR3 in DNA: TGTGCCAGCAGCTTACCCGCGGGGGGCACAGATACGCAGTATTTT.

V is TRBV19 and J is TRBJ2-5; the D gene is possibly TRBD2 (6 bases). Trimming left V 5 bases short and J 3 bases short, with 10 bases between. The CDR3 spans 13 residues. In germline, CDR1 is LNHDA, CDR2 SQIVND (reference sequence). The CDR3 loop is CASSPRGKETQYF. CDR3 in DNA: TGTGCCAGTAGTCCCCGGGGGAAAGAGACCCAGTACTTC.

A note on this clonotype: Just one base apart from a much larger clone, this may be a read error. The J gene is TRBJ1-5, the V gene TRBV12-3 or TRBV12-4; 8 bases agree with TRBD1. This CDR3 is 13 amino acids long. V lost 6 bases to trimming and J lost 5 bases; unmatched junction nucleotides: 3. This CDR3 is CASSVDRDQPQHF. CDR3 bases: TGTGCCAGCAGCGTGGACAGGGATCAGCCCCAGCATTTT.

The table lists this clonotype with a few counts. The chain's CDR3 is CASSSSRPTPTEAFF. The CDR3 DNA reads as TGTGCCAGCAGCTCTAGTCGACCCACCCCCACTGAAGCTTTCTTT. V is TRBV7-9 and J is TRBJ1-1, with D uncertain. Germline CDR1 and CDR2: SEHNR and FQNEAQ (reference sequence). CDR3 length: 15 amino acids. V lost 4 bases and J 4 bases, leaving 16 bases between the germline ends.

This clonotype showed up just a few times. The chain carries TRBV4-1 and TRBJ2-5, with D hard to call. Per germline, CDR1 MGHRA and CDR2 YSYEKL. The CDR3 loop spans 17 amino acids. The V end lost 0 bases, the J end lost 0 bases, and 14 bases lay between the germline ends. CDR3 residues: CASSQDRERSYQETQYF. The CDR3 DNA reads TGCGCCAGCAGCCAAGATAGAGAGCGCTCGTACCAAGAGACCCAGTACTTC.

As regards this clonotype: Germline and junction disagree at one end, which may indicate a read error. The chain joins TRBV7-6 to TRBJ2-5; D call uncertain. The CDR3 runs to 11 residues. In germline, CDR1 is SGHVS, CDR2 FNYEAQ. This chain's CDR3 is CASIQQDTQYF. In nucleotides, the CDR3 is TGTGCCAGCATTCAGCAAGATACCCAGTACTTC.

On this clonotype: Possible read error: a much larger clone is one base away. The gene calls are TRBV27 and TRBJ2-3; D possibly matches TRBD1 or TRBD2 (6 bases each). This CDR3 has 14 amino acids. Trimming removed 10 bases at V and 4 bases at J, with 18 bases between. Germline CDR1 is MNHEY and CDR2 is SMNVEV (reference sequence). CDR3 nucleotides: TGTGCCACCGCGACTAGGGGGACGGCAGATACGCAGTATTTT. The encoded protein is CATATRGTADTQYF.

V usage is TRBV28 and J usage is TRBJ1-2, with 10 bases lining up with TRBD1. This CDR3 has 14 residues. Looked up from germline, CDR1 is MDHEN and CDR2 is SYDVKM. V lost 5 bases and J lost 7; bases outside the gene matches: 7. CDR3 protein: CASSPTTGGRGYTF. The CDR3 nucleotides read TGTGCCAGCAGTCCCACGACAGGGGGCCGTGGCTACACCTTC.

This clonotype was counted a few times. A much larger clone sits a single nucleotide away, making a read error possible. The rearrangement joins TRBV10-3 to TRBJ2-7, with 13 positions matching TRBD2. Germline CDR1 ENHRY, CDR2 SYGVKD. The CDR3 is made up of 18 amino acids. The V segment lost 2 bases and the J segment 9 bases; nucleotides outside the gene matches: 16. The CDR3 sequence is CAISENTPGLAGSRGQYF. The CDR3 DNA reads as TGTGCCATCAGTGAGAACACTCCGGGACTAGCGGGGTCGAGAGGGCAGTACTTC.

Concerning this clonotype: This sequence may be a read error, since a much larger clone differs from it by one base. The chain has TRBV24-1 and TRBJ2-1; a weak D match, TRBD1 (6 bases). The germline V and J ends were trimmed by 4 bases and 9 bases, with 21 bases remaining between them. The CDR3 has 16 amino acids. Germline lookup yields CDR1 KGHDR and CDR2 SFDVKD. The CDR3: CATSDPRQERSGEQFF. Here the CDR3 DNA reads TGTGCCACCAGTGACCCACGACAGGAGCGGTCGGGTGAGCAGTTCTTC.

A remark on this clonotype: At one end, the junction sequence differs from germline, possibly due to a read error. The rearrangement uses TRBV7-9 and TRBJ2-3; D gene uncertain. Germline lookup yields CDR1 SEHNR and CDR2 FQNEAQ (reference sequence). The CDR3 contains 16 residues. For the CDR3, the DNA is TGTGCCAGCAGTTCCCATGGGCGGAGAAACACAGATAGGCAGTATTTT. Amino acids: CASSSHGRRNTDRQYF.

As to this clonotype: This may stem from a read error, because a much larger clone lies one nucleotide away. The chain joins TRBV15 to TRBJ2-7; the D gene is possibly TRBD1 (6 bases). In germline, CDR1 is LNHNV, CDR2 YYDKDF (reference sequence). The CDR3 loop spans 16 amino acids. Between the trimmed V and J ends, which lost 0 bases and 3 bases, there was a span of 15 bases. For the CDR3, the DNA is TGTGCCACCAGCAGAGATAAAGGGAAAGGGGGCTACGAGCAGTACTTC. This sequence encodes CATSRDKGKGGYEQYF. The variable domain in full, completed from reference TRBV15 and TRBJ2-7, reads DAMVIQNPRYQVTQFGKPVTLSCSQTLNHNVMYWYQQKSSQAPKLLFHYYDKDFNNEADTPDNFQSRRPNTSFCFLDIRSPGLGDTAMYLCATSRDKGKGGYEQYFGPGTRLTVT.

The chain has TRBV5-1 and TRBJ2-5, with 9 bases that match TRBD2. Germline V gene sequence: CDR1 SGHRS, CDR2 YFSETQ. The CDR3 sequence is 15 residues long. Germline trimming cut 0 bases from V and 6 bases from J; bases unmatched to any gene: 6. The CDR3 reads CASSLEAGGGQTQYF. CDR3 sequence (DNA): TGCGCCAGCAGCTTGGAAGCGGGAGGCGGACAGACCCAGTACTTC.

This clonotype was seen at least ten times. J is TRBJ2-1 and V is TRBV27, with a tentative D call TRBD2 (6 bases). CDR1 is MNHEY and CDR2 is SMNVEV in the germline V gene (reference sequence). The CDR3 length is 16 residues. V was cut by 7 bases and J by 0 bases, with 16 bases left in between. The CDR3: CASKIRGRSSYNEQFF. DNA for the CDR3: TGTGCCAGCAAAATACGGGGGAGGAGCTCCTACAATGAGCAGTTCTTC.

V usage is TRBV20-1 and J usage is TRBJ1-2; unclear D gene. Germline assignment: CDR1 DFQATT and CDR2 SNEGSKA (reference sequence). CDR3 size: 13 residues. Trimming took off 3 bases at V and 1 base at J, with 9 bases between the two ends. The CDR3 nucleotides read TGCAGTGCTAGCGGGGAGGGTAACTATGGCTACACCTTC. This sequence encodes CSASGEGNYGYTF.

In regard to this clonotype: A single base separates this from a much larger clone, so it may be a read error. The V call is TRBV28, the J call TRBJ1-5; 8 positions agree with TRBD1. The junction had 10 bases not matched to a gene; V was cut back by 5 bases and J by 7 bases. The CDR3 is made up of 15 amino acids. Germline values: CDR1 MDHEN, CDR2 SYDVKM. The CDR3 coding sequence is TGTGCCAGCAGTCTTACAGGGGGACCAGGGCAGCCCCAGCATTTT. This codes for CASSLTGGPGQPQHF. Full variable domain (outside the CDR3, taken from reference TRBV28 and TRBJ1-5): DVKVTQSSRYLVKRTGEKVFLECVQDMDHENMFWYRQDPGLGLRLIYFSYDVKMKEKGDIPEGYSVSREKKERFSLILESASTNQTSMYLCASSLTGGPGQPQHFGDGTRLSIL.

This clonotype was observed a single time. The chain has TRBV28 and TRBJ1-1; D is unresolved. V was trimmed by 10 bases and J by 2 bases, leaving 20 bases between them. Germline V gene sequence: CDR1 MDHEN, CDR2 SYDVKM. The length of the CDR3 is 15 residues. The DNA of the CDR3 is TGTGCCATCAGCAACCGATTCAGCATTAACACTGAAGCTTTCTTT. This sequence encodes CAISNRFSINTEAFF.

This clonotype has a count of ten or more. The rearrangement links TRBV28 to TRBJ1-5, with 9 positions matching TRBD1. The length of the CDR3 is 17 residues. The V gene's germline CDR1 is MDHEN and CDR2 SYDVKM. V trimming: 5 bases; J trimming: 2 bases; junction bases outside the gene matches: 10. Here the CDR3 reads CASSRAGTGLGNQPQHF. CDR3 bases: TGTGCCAGCAGTCGGGCCGGGACAGGGCTGGGCAATCAGCCCCAGCATTTT.

This clonotype was picked up a small number of times. The rearrangement uses TRBV19 and TRBJ2-3; 9 bases fit TRBD2. The V segment lost 4 bases and the J segment 2 bases; nucleotides outside the gene matches: 4. This CDR3 comprises 15 residues. Germline CDR1 LNHDA, CDR2 SQIVND (reference sequence). This chain's CDR3 is CASSTRTSATDTQYF. The CDR3 DNA sequence: TGTGCCAGTAGTACACGGACTAGCGCCACAGATACGCAGTATTTT.

This rearrangement joins TRBV29-1 to TRBJ2-7; D is unclear. Germline CDR1 and CDR2: SQVTM and ANQGSEA. This CDR3 spans 9 amino acids. CDR3 sequence: CTGPYEQYF. DNA for the CDR3: TGCACCGGACCCTACGAGCAGTACTTC.

Comment on this clonotype: Its ends do not fully match the called genes, so a read error is possible. This sequence joins TRBV19 and TRBJ1-5, with D maybe TRBD1 (6 bases). From germline, CDR1 is LNHDA and CDR2 SQIVND (reference sequence). The CDR3 runs 17 residues. The CDR3 is CASSPPLQGHSNQPHHF. The DNA of the CDR3 is TGTGCCAGTAGCCCTCCCTTACAGGGACATAGCAATCAGCCCCATCATTTT.

This clonotype was seen only a few times. CDR3 sequence (DNA): TGCAGCGTTGAAGTTACAGGACAGGGTCAGACCCAGTACTTC. Protein: CSVEVTGQGQTQYF. The chain uses TRBV29-1 and TRBJ2-5, with 8 bases aligning to TRBD1. This CDR3 is 14 amino acids long. Unmatched junction bases numbered 7, after V lost 1 base and J lost 6 bases. Germline V gene sequence: CDR1 SQVTM, CDR2 ANQGSEA.

On this clonotype itself: A single base separates this from a much larger clone, so it may be a read error. This chain links TRBV7-2 with TRBJ2-3; 8 bases fit TRBD2. Germline assignment: CDR1 SGHTA and CDR2 FQGNSA. The CDR3 extends over 16 amino acids. The CDR3 DNA follows: TGTGCCAGCAGCTCCCAAGGACTAGCACACACAGATGCGCAGTATTTT. Its protein product is CASSSQGLAHTDAQYF.

This clonotype was seen at least ten times. The chain uses TRBV5-1 and TRBJ1-2, with D hard to call. Germline lookup yields CDR1 SGHRS and CDR2 YFSETQ. The ends were cut back, 4 bases at V and 3 bases at J, with 7 bases in the middle. This CDR3 is built from 12 residues. CDR3 nucleotide sequence: TGCGCCAGCAGCGGGGATGACTATGGCTACACCTTC. Its protein is CASSGDDYGYTF.

Concerning this clonotype: Possible read error: a much larger clone is one base away. V is TRBV2 and J is TRBJ1-5, with no clear D. CDR1 SNHLY and CDR2 FYNNEI come from the germline V gene. The CDR3 loop spans 14 amino acids. V was pared by 1 base and J by 7 bases, with 11 bases between. DNA of the CDR3: TGTGCCAGCAGTGAAGGTCGGGCAGCACAGCCCCAGCATTTT. Translating gives CASSEGRAAQPQHF.

This chain connects TRBV19 to TRBJ2-1, with 10 bases aligning to TRBD2. The J segment lost 7 bases and the V segment lost 2 bases, leaving 5 bases of the junction unmatched. Germline values: CDR1 LNHDA, CDR2 SQIVND (reference sequence). The CDR3 is 15 residues long. The CDR3 loop reads CASSISSGSGNEQFF. DNA for the CDR3: TGTGCCAGTAGTATATCTAGCGGGAGTGGTAATGAGCAGTTCTTC. The variable domain in full, completed from reference TRBV19 and TRBJ2-1, reads DGGITQSPKYLFRKEGQNVTLSCEQNLNHDAMYWYRQDPGQGLRLIYYSQIVNDFQKGDIAEGYSVSREKKESFPLTVTSAQKNPTAFYLCASSISSGSGNEQFFGPGTRLTVL.